This is a list of T cell receptor beta chains from one sample in a study of T-cell reconstitution after alpha-beta-depleted transplantation in children. A single record per CDR3 protein comes from TCRdb applying MiXCR to the PCR reads. This sample has about 240,000 distinct CDR3 sequences, with about 12% found just once. The material sequenced was PBMCs from the stem cell graft donor, taken from the stem cell graft. All receptors come from a human donor who donated a stem cell graft to a child with acute lymphoblastic leukemia. The CDR3 runs from the conserved cysteine through the conserved F or W.

TRBJ1-5,TRBV5-6,CASSQTSGSGQPQHF
TRBJ1-4,TRBV5-1,CASSLGQLGEKLFF
TRBJ2-3,TRBV7-9,CAVRAGDRTDTQYF
TRBJ1-5,TRBV29-1,CIGQVVSNQPQHF
TRBJ2-2,TRBV6-2/TRBV6-3,CASSYSRVLFF
TRBJ2-3,TRBV12-3/TRBV12-4,CASSFWGASGTDTQYF
TRBJ2-5,TRBV15,CATSRDLPGYETQYF
TRBJ2-4,TRBV7-2,CASSPDRATDIQYF
TRBJ2-1,TRBV4-3,CASSQGARGQGPVF
TRBJ2-1,TRBV7-9,CASSSPLGQGEGNEQFF
TRBJ2-2,TRBV14,CASSQGRGPNTGELFF
TRBJ2-1,TRBV4-3,CASSGRSRSSYNEQFF
TRBJ2-7,TRBV2,CASSEGTAHGEQYF
TRBJ1-5,TRBV7-2,CASNQQGVGGQPQHF
TRBJ2-1,TRBV24-1,CATSDLRRKFF
TRBJ1-2,TRBV5-1,CASSPSGSITTNYGYTF
TRBJ1-1,TRBV18,CASSPGRDTEAFF
TRBJ1-6,TRBV18,CASSRYGTGGVNSPLHF
TRBJ1-5,TRBV12-3/TRBV12-4,CASTATGPNQPQHF
TRBJ2-2,TRBV10-3,CAISESRRMGGDTGELFF
TRBJ2-1,TRBV20-1,CSLPRGPSYNEQFF
TRBJ2-5,TRBV29-1,CSVLQTTGRETQYF
TRBJ2-5,TRBV7-2,CASSFRGAQETQYF
TRBJ1-2,TRBV10-3,CAIRGQGGYTF
TRBJ1-2,TRBV6-1,CASSALYRGIIYGYTF
TRBJ2-1,TRBV27,CASSGGTSGILNEQFF
TRBJ2-5,TRBV20-1,CSARTGYQETQYF
TRBJ1-2,TRBV11-2,CASSFRSRYTF
TRBJ2-5,TRBV6-2/TRBV6-3,CASSYLRTEETQYF
TRBJ2-2,TRBV7-9,CASSPSVFGTGAGELFF
TRBJ1-1,TRBV4-1,CASSPRLGTEAFF
TRBJ2-1,TRBV4-2,CASSQGGRNEQFF
TRBJ2-3,TRBV2,CASSERRHQRLAPKSGTQYF
TRBJ2-7,TRBV20-1,CSALAGGEDEQYF
TRBJ1-2,TRBV29-1,CSVTVNYGYTF
TRBJ2-7,TRBV7-6,CASSKDPRSSYEQYF